Here is one T cell receptor beta chain with its context. What it recognizes is unknown. The CDR3 totals 14 residues. Between the trimmed V and J ends, which lost 5 bases and 2 bases, there was a span of 12 bases. Germline V gives CDR1 LNHDA, CDR2 SQIVND (reference sequence). Sequenced by immunoSEQ multiplex PCR; TCRdb stores in-frame clones only, minus some. The profile shows 9,500 to 14,000 clones, 92% of them singletons. This record belongs to a study of T cell clonotyping in hematopoietic cell transplantation. Study-level points and caveats: No sorting was done, leaving CD4 and CD8 contributions mixed.

Time point of the sample: recipient sample about 28 days before transplant, after cytoreduction. The input for sequencing was peripheral blood mononuclear cells, taken before stem cell transplant. This chain uses TRBV19 with TRBJ1-1, with D perhaps TRBD1 (5 bases). This sequence was found in a woman aged 40 to 50 with acute myeloid leukemia. Some clones in this sample may be carry-over from other donors' samples. CDR3 DNA: TGTGCCAGTAGTCCGGGACGGATAAACACTGAAGCTTTCTTT. Its protein is CASSPGRINTEAFF.